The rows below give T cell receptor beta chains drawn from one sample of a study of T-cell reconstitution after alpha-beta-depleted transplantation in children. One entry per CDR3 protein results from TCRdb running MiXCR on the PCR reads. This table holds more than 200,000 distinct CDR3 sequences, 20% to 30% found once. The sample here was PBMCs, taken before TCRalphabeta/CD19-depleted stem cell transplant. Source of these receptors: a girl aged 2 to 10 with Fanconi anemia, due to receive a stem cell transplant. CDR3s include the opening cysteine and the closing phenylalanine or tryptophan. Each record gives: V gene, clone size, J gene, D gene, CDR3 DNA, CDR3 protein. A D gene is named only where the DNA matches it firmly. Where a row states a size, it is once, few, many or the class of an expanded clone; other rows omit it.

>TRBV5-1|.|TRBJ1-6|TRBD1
TGCGCCAGCAGCACTAAACCAGGGGGCGCGCATTCACCCCTCCACTTT
CASSTKPGGAHSPLHF
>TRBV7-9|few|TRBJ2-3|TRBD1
TGTGCCAGCAGCTTAGGTTCGGACAGGGACCTCACAGATACGCAGTATTTT
CASSLGSDRDLTDTQYF
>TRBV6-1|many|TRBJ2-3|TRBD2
TGTGCCAGCAGTAGACTAGCTTACACAGATACGCAGTATTTT
CASSRLAYTDTQYF
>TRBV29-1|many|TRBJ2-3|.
TGCAGCGTTGAGGGAGTAGAGAGGGCAGATACGCAGTATTTT
CSVEGVERADTQYF
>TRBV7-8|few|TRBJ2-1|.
TGTGCCAGCAGCTTATGGGGGAAATGGAAGGACAATGAGCAGTTCTTC
CASSLWGKWKDNEQFF
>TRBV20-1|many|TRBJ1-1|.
TGCAGTGCTAGGACGGACCTCGGGAACACTGAAGCTTTCTTT
CSARTDLGNTEAFF
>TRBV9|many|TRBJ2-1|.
TGTGCCAGCAGCGTATTTGGAGGGGCAGATGAGCAGTTCTTC
CASSVFGGADEQFF
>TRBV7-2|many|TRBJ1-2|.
TGTGCCAGCAGCGCGGACTTAGGGTATGGCTACACCTTC
CASSADLGYGYTF
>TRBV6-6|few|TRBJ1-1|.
TGTGCCAGCAGTTACGCGGAGAACACTGAAGCTTTCTTT
CASSYAENTEAFF
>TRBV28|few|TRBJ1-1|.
TGTGCCAGCCAGGGAGGGAGAAGGGGGAACACTGAAGCTTTCTTT
CASQGGRRGNTEAFF
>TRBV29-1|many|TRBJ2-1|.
TGCAGCGTTGAAACGGGGCAGGAGCAGTTCTTC
CSVETGQEQFF
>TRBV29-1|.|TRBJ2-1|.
TGCAGCGTTGACCCTACTGATTATGAGCAGTTCTTC
CSVDPTDYEQFF
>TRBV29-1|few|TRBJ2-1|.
TGCAGCGTTGGTCGGCAGGGGGGAAGCAATGAGCAGTTCTTC
CSVGRQGGSNEQFF
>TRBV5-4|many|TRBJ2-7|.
TGTGCCAGCAGCCCACAATGGGACAAGGGAGGCGAGCAGTACTTC
CASSPQWDKGGEQYF
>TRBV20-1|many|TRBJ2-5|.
TGCAGTGCTAGAGATTGGACAGACCAAGAGACCCAGTACTTC
CSARDWTDQETQYF
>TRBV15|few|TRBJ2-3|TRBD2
TGTGCCACCAGCAGAGATAGGGTAGCGGGGGGTCTCAGCACAGATACGCAGTATTTT
CATSRDRVAGGLSTDTQYF
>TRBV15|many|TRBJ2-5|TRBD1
TGTGCCACCAGCAGAGCGGGACAGGGAGAAGAGACCCAGTACTTC
CATSRAGQGEETQYF
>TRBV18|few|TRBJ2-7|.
TGTGCCAGCTCACCGCACCGGGACACCGCCTACGAGCAGTACTTC
CASSPHRDTAYEQYF
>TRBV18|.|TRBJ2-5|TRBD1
TGTGCCAGCTCACCACACCCCGACAGGGACGAGACCCAGTACTTC
CASSPHPDRDETQYF
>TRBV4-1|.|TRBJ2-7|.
TGCGCCAGCAGCCAAGACCAGGGTTCCTACGAGCAGTACTTC
CASSQDQGSYEQYF
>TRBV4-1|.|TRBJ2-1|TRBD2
TGCGCCAGCAGCCAAGAATCGGGACTAGCGGGAGTGGGTGAGCAGTTCTTC
CASSQESGLAGVGEQFF
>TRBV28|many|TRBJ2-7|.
TGTGCCAGCAGTCTGACAATAACCTCCTACGAGCAGTACTTC
CASSLTITSYEQYF
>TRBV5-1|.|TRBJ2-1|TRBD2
TGCGCCAGCAGCTCTATTCTAGCGGGAGCGATTGAGGTACTTGAGCAGTTCTTC
CASSSILAGAIEVLEQFF
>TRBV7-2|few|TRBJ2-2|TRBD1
TGTGCCAGCAGCTCCTCGACAGGGGTTGGCACCGGGGAGCTGTTTTTT
CASSSSTGVGTGELFF
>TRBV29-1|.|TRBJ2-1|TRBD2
TGCAGCGTTGATGCCGGGACTAGCGGGATGAGCTCCTACAATGAGCAGTTCTTC
CSVDAGTSGMSSYNEQFF
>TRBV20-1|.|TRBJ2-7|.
TGCAGTGCTAGAAAGGTGGCAGGTAGCTCCTACGAGCAGTACTTC
CSARKVAGSSYEQYF
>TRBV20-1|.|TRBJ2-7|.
TGCAGTGCTAGACGGCGGGGCAGGCTCTACGAGCAGTACTTC
CSARRRGRLYEQYF
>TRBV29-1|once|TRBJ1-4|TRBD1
TGCAGCGTTGGACAGGGACAGGAAAAACTGTTTTTT
CSVGQGQEKLFF
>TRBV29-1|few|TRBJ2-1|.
TGCAGCGTTCCGCTAGGCAATGAGCAGTTCTTC
CSVPLGNEQFF
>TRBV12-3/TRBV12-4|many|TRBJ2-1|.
TGTGCCAGCAGTTGGGGAGACTCCTACAATGAGCAGTTCTTC
CASSWGDSYNEQFF
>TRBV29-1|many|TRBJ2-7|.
TGCAGCGTTGATGAGGTCGGGCAGTCTGGATTATACGAGCAGTACTTC
CSVDEVGQSGLYEQYF
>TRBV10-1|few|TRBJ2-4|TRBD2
TGCGCCAGCAGTACTAGCGGGGAGCTCTTGTACTTC
CASSTSGELLYF